This T cell receptor (beta chain) was retrieved from a study of blood T cell repertoires in COVID-19. Study summary: From T cells, B-cell-depleted T cells, or PBMCs came the material, which was cDNA or gDNA.

Per germline, CDR1 SGHRS and CDR2 YFSETQ. The CDR3 covers 13 residues. Trimming took 4 bases from V and 3 from J, leaving 11 bases between them. The assay was immunoSEQ multiplex PCR, and TCRdb's table has in-frame clones only and misses some. The sample consists of 68,000 or so clones, about 90% of them appearing once. The rearrangement joins TRBV5-1 to TRBJ2-7; possible D gene TRBD2, 5 bases. This TCR came from a woman in her 50s with COVID-19, enrolled during active disease. What was sequenced was peripheral blood. CDR3 DNA: TGCGCCAGCAGCGTTAAGAGCGGCTACGAGCAGTACTTC. Translation: CASSVKSGYEQYF.